This T cell receptor beta chain was identified in a study of blood T cell repertoires in COVID-19. Study details: COVID-19 samples from acute and convalescent phases originated in the United States, Italy and Spain. T cells, B-cell-depleted T cells, or PBMCs provided the cDNA or gDNA that served as material.

This clone was seen once. Authors' processing steps: Nucleated cell counts were estimated from reference gene primer amplification. Sequencing used immunoSEQ multiplex PCR; TCRdb keeps in-frame clones, though not all of them. V and J calls and clone size follow that table, whereas D and trimming were derived from the DNA. The repertoire holds 250,000 to 300,000 clones, with roughly 79% as singletons. The germline V and J ends were trimmed by 8 bases and 6 bases, with 5 bases remaining between them. CDR1 is MNHNY and CDR2 is SVGAGI in the germline V gene (reference sequence). The CDR3 consists of 10 residues.

The receptor was derived from a woman in her sixties with active or convalescent COVID-19. Sequenced sample: peripheral blood. This chain connects TRBV6-6 to TRBJ1-3; D uncertain. This chain's CDR3 is CASGLNTIYF. The DNA of the CDR3 is TGTGCCAGCGGCCTAAACACCATATATTTT.